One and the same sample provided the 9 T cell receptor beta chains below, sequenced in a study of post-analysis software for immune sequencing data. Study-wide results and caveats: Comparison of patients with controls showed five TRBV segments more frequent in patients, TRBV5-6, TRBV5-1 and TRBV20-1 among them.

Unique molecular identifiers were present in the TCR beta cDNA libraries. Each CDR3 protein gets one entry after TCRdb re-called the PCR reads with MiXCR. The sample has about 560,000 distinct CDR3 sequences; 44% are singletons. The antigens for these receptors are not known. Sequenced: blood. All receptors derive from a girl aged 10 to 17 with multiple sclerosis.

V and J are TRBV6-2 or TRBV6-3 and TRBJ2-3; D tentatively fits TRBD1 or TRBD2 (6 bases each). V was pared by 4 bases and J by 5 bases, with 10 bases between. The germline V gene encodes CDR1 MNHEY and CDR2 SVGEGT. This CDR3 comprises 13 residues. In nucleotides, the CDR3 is TGTGCCAGCAGTTGGGGGGCGGGAGATACGCAGTATTTT. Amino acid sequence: CASSWGAGDTQYF.

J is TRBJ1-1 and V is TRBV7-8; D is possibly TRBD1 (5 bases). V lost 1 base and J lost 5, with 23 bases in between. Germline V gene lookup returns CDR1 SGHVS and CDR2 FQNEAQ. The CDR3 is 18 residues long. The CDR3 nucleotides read TGTGCCAGCAGCTTAGACGGTCCAGGGTTGGAGACGGAGACTGAAGCTTTCTTT. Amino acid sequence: CASSLDGPGLETETEAFF.

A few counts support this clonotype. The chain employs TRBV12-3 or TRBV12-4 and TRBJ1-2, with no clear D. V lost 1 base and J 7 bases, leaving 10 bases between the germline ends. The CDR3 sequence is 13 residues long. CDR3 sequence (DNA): TGTGCCAGCAGTTTAGGTGCTCGGTCTGGCTACACCTTC. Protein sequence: CASSLGARSGYTF.

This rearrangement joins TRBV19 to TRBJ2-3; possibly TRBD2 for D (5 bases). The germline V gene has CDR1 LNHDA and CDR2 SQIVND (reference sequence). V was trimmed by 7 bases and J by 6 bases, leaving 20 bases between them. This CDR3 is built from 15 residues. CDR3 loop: CASKTGGGGSDTQYF. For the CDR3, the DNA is TGTGCCAGTAAGACCGGCGGAGGTGGGTCGGATACGCAGTATTTT.

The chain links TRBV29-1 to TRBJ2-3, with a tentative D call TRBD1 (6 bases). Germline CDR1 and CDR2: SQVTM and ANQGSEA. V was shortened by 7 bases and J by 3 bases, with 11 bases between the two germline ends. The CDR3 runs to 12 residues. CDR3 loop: CSAGDPTDTQYF. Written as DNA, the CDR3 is TGCAGCGCAGGGGACCCTACAGATACGCAGTATTTT.

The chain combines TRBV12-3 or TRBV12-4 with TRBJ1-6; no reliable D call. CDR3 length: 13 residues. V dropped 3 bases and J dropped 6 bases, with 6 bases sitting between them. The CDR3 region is CASSLTTNSPLHF. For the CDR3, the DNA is TGTGCCAGCAGTTTGACGACTAATTCACCCCTCCACTTT.

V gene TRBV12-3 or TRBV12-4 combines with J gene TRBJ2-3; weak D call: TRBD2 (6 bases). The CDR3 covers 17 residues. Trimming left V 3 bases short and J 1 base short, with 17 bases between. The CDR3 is CASSFPGVLVGTDTQYF. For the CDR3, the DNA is TGTGCCAGCAGTTTCCCGGGGGTTTTGGTCGGCACAGATACGCAGTATTTT.

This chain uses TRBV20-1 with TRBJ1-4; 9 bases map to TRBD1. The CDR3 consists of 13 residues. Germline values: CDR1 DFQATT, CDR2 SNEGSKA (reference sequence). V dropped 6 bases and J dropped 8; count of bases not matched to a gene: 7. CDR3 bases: TGCAGTGCCCTCAACAGGGGGCAGGAAAAACTGTTTTTT. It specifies CSALNRGQEKLFF.

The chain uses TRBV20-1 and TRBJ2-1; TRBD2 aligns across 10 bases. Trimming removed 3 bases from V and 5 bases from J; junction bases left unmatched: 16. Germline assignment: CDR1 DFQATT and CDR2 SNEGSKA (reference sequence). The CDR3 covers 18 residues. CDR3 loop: CSASPLTILAGLDNEQFF. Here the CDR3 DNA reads TGCAGTGCTAGTCCCTTGACGATACTAGCGGGGTTAGACAATGAGCAGTTCTTC.